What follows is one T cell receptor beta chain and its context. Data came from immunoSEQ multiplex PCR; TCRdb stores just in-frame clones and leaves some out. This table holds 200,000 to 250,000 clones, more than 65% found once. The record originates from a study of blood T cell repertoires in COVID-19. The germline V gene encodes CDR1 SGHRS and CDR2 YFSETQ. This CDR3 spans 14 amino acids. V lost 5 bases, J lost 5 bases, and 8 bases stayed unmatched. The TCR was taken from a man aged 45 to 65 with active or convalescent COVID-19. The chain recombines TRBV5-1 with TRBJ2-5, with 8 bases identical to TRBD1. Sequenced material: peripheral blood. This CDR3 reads CASREAGGAETQYF. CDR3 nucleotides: TGCGCCAGCAGGGAGGCAGGGGGCGCGGAGACCCAGTACTTC.